The 27 T cell receptor beta chains below were found in one sample sequenced in a study of long-term antiretroviral therapy in people with HIV. The run of the v3.0 immunoSEQ assay was at survey level. The method was immunoSEQ multiplex PCR; TCRdb's version includes in-frame clones alone and lacks a portion of them. The repertoire consists of some 30,000 clones, with around 85% occurring once and the leading ten covering about 4.4%. Sample: unsorted PBMCs, taken about 3.5 years after starting antiretroviral therapy. The receptors were gathered from a man between 18 and 35 years old with HIV.

The chain has TRBV27 and TRBJ2-2, with 8 bases lining up with TRBD2. After removal of 4 bases from V and 1 base from J, the junction contained 5 bases not matched to a gene. Germline assignment: CDR1 MNHEY and CDR2 SMNVEV (reference sequence). This CDR3 has 16 residues. CDR3 protein: CASSSLAGLNTGELFF. CDR3 sequence (DNA): TGTGCCAGCAGTTCCTTAGCGGGATTGAACACCGGGGAGCTGTTTTTT.

This sequence joins TRBV4-3 and TRBJ2-4; D remains ambiguous. V lost 0 bases to trimming and J lost 7 bases, with 7 bases between them. Per germline, CDR1 LGHNA and CDR2 YSLEER. The CDR3 is made up of 13 amino acids. The CDR3 nucleotides read TGCGCCAGCAGCCAAGATCAAGGGAACATTCAGTACTTC. Protein: CASSQDQGNIQYF.

The chain couples TRBV7-8 to TRBJ1-2; 9 bases line up with TRBD1. From germline, CDR1 is SGHVS and CDR2 FQNEAQ. V was pared by 4 bases and J by 7 bases, with 4 bases of the junction left unmatched. The CDR3 is 13 residues long. The chain's CDR3 is CASSWTGASGYTF. CDR3 nucleotides: TGTGCCAGCAGCTGGACAGGGGCCAGTGGCTACACCTTC.

The CDR3 DNA reads TGTGCCAGCAGCTCCAATCCGCGGGACAACTCCTACGAGCAGTACTTC. As protein: CASSSNPRDNSYEQYF. This sequence joins TRBV11-2 and TRBJ2-7, with D tentatively TRBD1 or TRBD2 (6 bases each). CDR3 length: 16 amino acids. V lost 4 bases to trimming and J lost 0 bases, with 16 bases between them. Germline V gene lookup returns CDR1 SGHAT and CDR2 FQNNGV.

This rearrangement joins TRBV28 to TRBJ1-4; 7 bases are a match to TRBD1. V lost 6 bases and J lost 7; bases outside the gene matches: 14. In germline, CDR1 is MDHEN, CDR2 SYDVKM. The CDR3 has 16 residues. The CDR3 region has the DNA TGTGCCAGCAGCCCGCCCTTGACAGGGAAATCTGAAAAACTGTTTTTT. This codes for CASSPPLTGKSEKLFF.

This clone was counted a single time. The chain joins TRBV5-4 to TRBJ2-7; D unresolved. CDR1 is SGHNT, CDR2 YYREEE, per germline (reference sequence). This CDR3 region has 12 residues. V was clipped by 4 bases and J by 3 bases, with 8 bases between them. The CDR3 region is CASSLANYEQYF. As DNA, the CDR3 is TGTGCCAGCAGCCTGGCGAACTACGAGCAGTACTTC.

This sequence joins TRBV4-1 and TRBJ2-7; D gene unclear. Trimming took off 4 bases at V and 4 bases at J, with 23 bases between the two ends. The V gene's germline CDR1 is MGHRA and CDR2 YSYEKL. The CDR3 is 17 residues long. The CDR3 DNA follows: TGCGCCAGCAGCCTGACACCAGAAGACCAAGCCCTATACGAGCAGTACTTC. Translation: CASSLTPEDQALYEQYF.

The rearrangement links TRBV10-3 to TRBJ2-2; 9 bases match TRBD1. The CDR3 is made up of 14 amino acids. V lost 8 bases and J lost 1; bases outside the gene matches: 2. Germline lookup yields CDR1 ENHRY and CDR2 SYGVKD. The CDR3 DNA follows: TGTGCCATCCGGACAGGGGTGAACACCGGGGAGCTGTTTTTT. Its translation: CAIRTGVNTGELFF.

This clone appeared a few times. V is TRBV28 and J is TRBJ1-4, with a weak D call TRBD1 (5 bases). V lost 3 bases, J lost 4 bases, and 9 bases lay in between. CDR1 and CDR2 (germline): MDHEN, SYDVKM. This CDR3 comprises 14 residues. DNA for the CDR3: TGTGCCAGCAGTTTCCGGGGACTTAATGAAAAACTGTTTTTT. Translated: CASSFRGLNEKLFF.

V gene TRBV27 combines with J gene TRBJ1-1; D perhaps matches TRBD1 (5 bases). Trimming removed 5 bases at V and 0 bases at J, with 16 bases between. The germline V gene encodes CDR1 MNHEY and CDR2 SMNVEV (reference sequence). The CDR3 is made up of 16 amino acids. CDR3 loop: CASSPGTGEMNTEAFF. The CDR3 bases are TGTGCCAGCAGTCCCGGGACGGGTGAGATGAACACTGAAGCTTTCTTT.

This rearrangement joins TRBV27 to TRBJ2-1; possible D gene TRBD2, 6 bases. Trimming took off 7 bases at V and 0 bases at J, with 16 bases between the two ends. Germline V gives CDR1 MNHEY, CDR2 SMNVEV (reference sequence). The CDR3 has 16 amino acids. The CDR3 loop is CASNWAGGSSYNEQFF. In DNA, the CDR3 is TGTGCCAGCAACTGGGCCGGGGGTAGCTCCTACAATGAGCAGTTCTTC.

This clone occurred a few times. The rearrangement links TRBV5-5 to TRBJ2-7; TRBD2 aligns across 10 bases. Unmatched junction bases numbered 13, after V lost 4 bases and J lost 6 bases. This CDR3 spans 16 amino acids. CDR1 SGHKS and CDR2 YYEKEE come from the germline V gene (reference sequence). The CDR3: CASSGGTGLAGVEQYF. The DNA of the CDR3 is TGTGCCAGCAGCGGCGGGACCGGCCTAGCGGGAGTCGAGCAGTACTTC.

This sequence joins TRBV7-6 and TRBJ1-5; 7 positions agree with TRBD1. The CDR3 spans 16 residues. V shed 1 base and J 4 bases; nucleotides not matched to a gene: 7. Germline V gives CDR1 SGHVS, CDR2 FNYEAQ. Here the CDR3 reads CASSLEPGQLNQPQHF. The DNA for the CDR3 is TGTGCCAGCAGCTTAGAGCCGGGACAGCTGAATCAGCCCCAGCATTTT.

The chain couples TRBV4-1 to TRBJ2-7, with D tentatively TRBD1 (6 bases). The CDR3 is 14 residues long. CDR1 is MGHRA, CDR2 YSYEKL, per germline. V was trimmed by 4 bases and J by 3 bases, leaving 13 bases between them. CDR3 sequence: CASSPADRDYEQYF. The CDR3 coding sequence is TGCGCCAGCAGCCCAGCGGACAGAGACTACGAGCAGTACTTC.

The V call is TRBV25-1, the J call TRBJ2-7; 8 bases agree with TRBD1. CDR3 size: 14 residues. Trimming cost V 3 bases and J 5 bases; bases outside gene matches: 6. Germline V lookup: CDR1 MGHDK, CDR2 SYGVNS. The CDR3 loop is CASSDGQGWNEQYF. Written as DNA, the CDR3 is TGTGCCAGCAGTGATGGACAGGGATGGAACGAGCAGTACTTC.

The chain couples TRBV5-4 to TRBJ2-1; perhaps TRBD1 as D (6 bases). Germline V gene sequence: CDR1 SGHNT, CDR2 YYREEE (reference sequence). The CDR3 contains 15 residues. Trimming took off 4 bases at V and 4 bases at J, with 15 bases between the two ends. The CDR3 region is CASSRPDRQYNEQFF. The CDR3 coding sequence is TGTGCCAGCAGCCGCCCCGACAGGCAATACAATGAGCAGTTCTTC.

The V gene is TRBV25-1, the J gene TRBJ1-1; D call uncertain. Germline CDR1 is MGHDK and CDR2 is SYGVNS. The germline V and J ends were trimmed by 2 bases and 8 bases, with 9 bases remaining between them. This CDR3 is 12 amino acids long. The CDR3 loop reads CASSEPPSEAFF. In DNA, the CDR3 is TGTGCCAGCAGTGAACCCCCAAGCGAAGCTTTCTTT.

The chain employs TRBV11-2 and TRBJ1-1, with 11 bases identical to TRBD1. Germline CDR1 reads SGHAT; CDR2 reads FQNNGV. Trimming took 2 bases from V and 0 from J; bases not matched to a gene: 11. This CDR3 spans 19 amino acids. DNA for the CDR3: TGTGCCAGCAGCTTAACCAGGGGACAGGGGGTCTGGTTGAACACTGAAGCTTTCTTT. This gives the protein CASSLTRGQGVWLNTEAFF. Variable domain in full (rest from reference TRBV11-2 and TRBJ1-1): EAGVAQSPRYKIIEKRQSVAFWCNPISGHATLYWYQQILGQGPKLLIQFQNNGVVDDSQLPKDRFSAERLKGVDSTLKIQPAKLEDSAVYLCASSLTRGQGVWLNTEAFFGQGTRLTVV.

This clone was detected only a few times. The rearrangement uses TRBV19 and TRBJ2-7; D unresolved. Deletions cut 1 base from V and 0 bases from J, with 7 bases between. The CDR3 sequence is 14 residues long. Per the germline V gene, CDR1 is LNHDA and CDR2 is SQIVND (reference sequence). CDR3 nucleotide sequence: TGTGCCAGTAGTATAGGTGGGGACTCCTACGAGCAGTACTTC. This sequence encodes CASSIGGDSYEQYF.

V usage is TRBV27 and J usage is TRBJ2-7; D ambiguous. V dropped 4 bases and J dropped 3 bases, with 4 bases sitting between them. The CDR3 is 11 amino acids. The germline CDR1 and CDR2 sequences are MNHEY and SMNVEV (reference sequence). The CDR3 reads CASSSNYEQYF. For the CDR3, the DNA is TGTGCCAGCAGTTCCAACTACGAGCAGTACTTC.

This clone was counted once. The chain links TRBV12-5 to TRBJ1-4, with TRBD1 matching 10 bases. V gave up 1 base and J gave up 8 bases; unmatched junction bases: 4. CDR1 is LGHNT and CDR2 is FRNRAP in the germline V gene. The CDR3 is 15 amino acids. The CDR3 nucleotides are TGTGCTAGTGGTTTGGACGGGACAGGGGAAGAAAAACTGTTTTTT. Translation gives CASGLDGTGEEKLFF.

This clone has more than one count but fewer than ten. CDR3 loop: CASSGTADTEAFF. The CDR3 coding sequence is TGTGCCAGCAGTGGGACAGCTGACACTGAAGCTTTCTTT. The V call is TRBV2, the J call TRBJ1-1; D might be TRBD1 (6 bases). Germline-derived CDR1 and CDR2 are SNHLY and FYNNEI. The ends were cut back, 4 bases at V and 3 bases at J, with 9 bases in the middle. CDR3 size: 13 residues.

In this sample, this clone turned up a few times. This chain joins TRBV7-3 and TRBJ2-2, with a tentative D call TRBD2 (7 bases). Germline lookup yields CDR1 SGHTA and CDR2 FQGTGA. The CDR3 has 15 residues. V was trimmed by 4 bases and J by 6 bases, leaving 15 bases between them. The CDR3 loop is CASSYEGGGPGELFF. CDR3 DNA: TGTGCCAGCAGCTATGAGGGCGGGGGCCCCGGGGAGCTGTTTTTT. Complete variable domain (other parts from reference TRBV7-3 and TRBJ2-2): GAGVSQTPSNKVTEKGKYVELRCDPISGHTALYWYRQSLGQGPEFLIYFQGTGAADDSGLPNDRFFAVRPEGSVSTLKIQRTERGDSAVYLCASSYEGGGPGELFFGEGSRLTVL.

The J gene is TRBJ1-1, the V gene TRBV6-5, with TRBD1 matching 11 bases. J was trimmed by 3 bases and V by 4 bases; bases with no gene match: 1. The germline gives CDR1 MNHEY, CDR2 SVGAGI. The CDR3 is 14 residues long. The CDR3, as DNA: TGTGCCAGCAGTTGGGGACAGGGGGACACTGAAGCTTTCTTT. Encoded protein: CASSWGQGDTEAFF.

Here the CDR3 reads CASRAVPDYEQYF. The CDR3 DNA sequence: TGTGCCAGCAGGGCAGTTCCAGACTACGAGCAGTACTTC. The rearrangement links TRBV28 to TRBJ2-7; the D is unclear. Germline V gene lookup returns CDR1 MDHEN and CDR2 SYDVKM. The CDR3 totals 13 residues. V was clipped by 6 bases and J by 3 bases, with 12 bases between them.

V usage is TRBV19 and J usage is TRBJ1-5, with D possibly being TRBD1 (5 bases). In germline, CDR1 is LNHDA, CDR2 SQIVND (reference sequence). V lost 4 bases to trimming and J lost 6 bases, with 13 bases between them. The CDR3 consists of 14 residues. The CDR3 sequence: CASSTNLGRQPQHF. DNA of the CDR3: TGTGCCAGTAGTACAAACCTGGGGCGTCAGCCCCAGCATTTT.

This chain uses TRBV10-2 with TRBJ1-3; D possibly corresponds to TRBD1 (5 bases). Germline loops: CDR1 WSHSY, CDR2 SAAADI. CDR3 length equals 15 residues. V was clipped by 5 bases and J by 0 bases, with 11 bases between them. The CDR3 region is CASSLQVASGNTIYF. CDR3 in DNA: TGCGCCAGCAGTTTACAGGTTGCCTCTGGAAACACCATATATTTT.